Each of the 17 T cell receptor beta chains below was sequenced from the same sample in a study of control samples from healthy donors and cancer patients. Repertoires were generated with immunoSEQ multiplex PCR, while TCRdb's copy carries only in-frame clones and drops some. The repertoire holds roughly 100,000 clones, with approximately 83% as singletons. Sequenced material: blood. The receptors originated from a woman between 50 and 59 years old in good health.

The chain recombines TRBV28 with TRBJ2-5, with D possibly matching TRBD2 (6 bases). The germline CDR1 and CDR2 sequences are MDHEN and SYDVKM. Trimming left V 6 bases short and J 3 bases short, with 14 bases between. This CDR3 spans 14 amino acids. The CDR3 nucleotides are TGTGCCAGCAGGGGTCAGGAGGGGAAAGAGACCCAGTACTTC. Its protein product is CASRGQEGKETQYF.

The V gene is TRBV30, the J gene TRBJ2-7; 7 nucleotides line up with TRBD2. Germline assignment: CDR1 GTSNPN and CDR2 SVGIG (reference sequence). The CDR3 has 12 residues. The ends lost 5 bases at V and 3 bases at J; junction bases unmatched: 4. The DNA for the CDR3 is TGTGCCTGGGAGCGGGGTATCTACGAGCAGTACTTC. Translating it yields CAWERGIYEQYF. Using reference TRBV30 and TRBJ2-7 for the parts outside the CDR3, the full variable domain is SQTIHQWPATLVQPVGSPLSLECTVEGTSNPNLYWYRQAAGRGLQLLFYSVGIGQISSEVPQNLSASRPQDRQFILSSKKLLLSDSGFYLCAWERGIYEQYFGPGTRLTVT.

The J gene is TRBJ1-1, the V gene TRBV5-1; a possible D gene is TRBD1 (5 bases). Germline V gives CDR1 SGHRS, CDR2 YFSETQ. The CDR3 consists of 16 residues. V was shortened by 0 bases and J by 6 bases, with 18 bases between the two germline ends. As DNA, the CDR3 is TGCGCCAGCAGCTTGGTCGGTGGCAGGGCAGAGGCTGAAGCTTTCTTT. It is translated as CASSLVGGRAEAEAFF.

The V and J genes are TRBV21-1 and TRBJ2-3; the table calls TRBD2, which could not be checked here. TRBV21-1 is shown as a pseudogene. The CDR3 loop spans 17 amino acids. CDR3 region: CASSKMNSGRAQDTQYF. As DNA, the CDR3 is TGTGCCAGCAGCAAGATGAATAGCGGGAGGGCACAGGATACGCAGTATTTT.

The genes are TRBV4-2 and TRBJ2-7; TRBD1 might be the D (5 bases). The V and J ends lost 4 bases and 5 bases respectively, with 9 bases between them. Per the germline V gene, CDR1 is LGHNA and CDR2 is YNFKEQ. The CDR3 length is 12 residues. CDR3 nucleotides: TGTGCCAGCAGCCCCTCAGGGAACGAGCAGTACTTC. It specifies CASSPSGNEQYF.

This chain links TRBV7-8 with TRBJ1-6; D remains ambiguous. CDR1 SGHVS and CDR2 FQNEAQ come from the germline V gene. Trimming took 5 bases from V and 15 from J, leaving 17 bases between them. The CDR3 loop spans 13 amino acids. DNA of the CDR3: TGTGCCAGCAGCCGACGGACGGACCGACACCTCCACTTT. Encoded protein: CASSRRTDRHLHF.

The rearrangement joins TRBV7-8 to TRBJ2-1, with 10 nucleotides matching TRBD2. The CDR3 covers 15 residues. V lost 5 bases to trimming and J lost 0 bases; unmatched junction nucleotides: 1. Germline V gene data show CDR1 as SGHVS and CDR2 as FQNEAQ. The CDR3 DNA reads as TGTGCCAGCAGCGAGCGGGAGGGCTCCTACAATGAGCAGTTCTTC. Protein product: CASSEREGSYNEQFF. Full variable domain (rest looked up from reference TRBV7-8 and TRBJ2-1): GAGVSQSPRYKVAKRGQDVALRCDPISGHVSLFWYQQALGQGPEFLTYFQNEAQLDKSGLPSDRFFAERPEGSVSTLKIQRTQQEDSAVYLCASSEREGSYNEQFFGPGTRLTVL.

The V and J genes are TRBV7-9 and TRBJ1-1, with a weak D call TRBD1 (5 bases). Deletions cut 1 base from V and 6 bases from J, with 12 bases between. From germline, CDR1 is SEHNR and CDR2 FQNEAQ (reference sequence). The CDR3 totals 14 residues. In DNA, the CDR3 is TGTGCCAGCAGCTTAGGCGGGGGGGTGCCTGAAGCTTTCTTT. Encoded protein: CASSLGGGVPEAFF.

J is TRBJ2-3 and V is TRBV7-2; D remains ambiguous. The V gene's germline CDR1 is SGHTA and CDR2 FQGNSA. Between the trimmed V and J ends, which lost 1 base and 2 bases, there was a span of 10 bases. This CDR3 has 15 residues. Here the CDR3 reads CASSLVVGTTDTQYF. CDR3 DNA sequence: TGTGCCAGCAGCTTAGTGGTCGGAACCACAGATACGCAGTATTTT.

V and J are TRBV24-1 and TRBJ2-1, with TRBD1 matching 7 bases. The germline V gene has CDR1 KGHDR and CDR2 SFDVKD. V lost 5 bases and J lost 6; bases outside the gene matches: 6. The CDR3 spans 14 residues. This chain's CDR3 is CATSATDRVNEQFF. The CDR3 DNA is TGTGCCACCAGTGCCACCGACAGGGTCAATGAGCAGTTCTTC.

The chain employs TRBV6-5 and TRBJ1-5, with no clear D. The germline V gene encodes CDR1 MNHEY and CDR2 SVGAGI. The length of the CDR3 is 10 residues. The germline V and J ends were trimmed by 6 bases and 9 bases, with 6 bases remaining between them. The chain's CDR3 is CASRPTPQHF. The CDR3 DNA sequence: TGTGCCAGCAGGCCCACGCCCCAGCATTTT.

In its sample, this clone was seen once. The same CDR3 also results from other DNA sequences found in this sample. The chain recombines TRBV19 with TRBJ2-7; 8 bases are a match to TRBD1. In germline, CDR1 is LNHDA, CDR2 SQIVND (reference sequence). This CDR3 is 15 amino acids long. The trim removed 9 bases at V and 0 bases at J, leaving 10 bases unmatched. The CDR3 loop is CASSIGTGVSYEQYF. CDR3 coding DNA: TGTGCCAGCAGCATCGGGACAGGCGTCTCCTACGAGCAGTACTTC.

The CDR3 sequence is CASSFSRDGGPTDTQYF. The CDR3, as DNA: TGTGCCAGCAGCTTCTCCCGGGACGGCGGACCCACAGATACGCAGTATTTT. The chain is built from TRBV5-8 and TRBJ2-3; D may match TRBD1 or TRBD2 (5 bases each). Germline values: CDR1 SGHTS, CDR2 YDEGEE. CDR3 size: 17 residues. The V gene lost 2 bases and the J gene lost 2 bases, with 18 bases spanning the gap.

The DNA for the CDR3 is TGTGCCAGCAGTTACGCCACGAGCCAGGGGCCCCTCCACTTT. Protein: CASSYATSQGPLHF. The chain recombines TRBV6-5 with TRBJ1-6; TRBD1 might be the D (6 bases). Germline V lookup: CDR1 MNHEY, CDR2 SVGAGI. With 2 bases removed from V and 13 bases from J, the gap between germline ends came to 15 bases. The CDR3 covers 14 residues.

V usage is TRBV4-1 and J usage is TRBJ1-1; the D is unclear. Trimming removed 0 bases at V and 5 bases at J, with 13 bases between. This CDR3 spans 15 amino acids. Germline CDR1 is MGHRA and CDR2 is YSYEKL. The CDR3 spells CASSQDREGWTEAFF. The CDR3 nucleotides read TGCGCCAGCAGCCAAGATCGGGAGGGATGGACTGAAGCTTTCTTT.

The rearrangement joins TRBV7-2 to TRBJ2-1, with 7 bases identical to TRBD1. CDR1 is SGHTA, CDR2 FQGNSA, per germline. The J segment lost 10 bases and the V segment lost 2 bases, leaving 11 bases of the junction unmatched. CDR3 size: 15 residues. The CDR3 spells CASSLRRQGSWEQFF. CDR3 coding DNA: TGTGCCAGCAGCTTACGCCGACAGGGCTCATGGGAGCAGTTCTTC.

The rearrangement links TRBV7-9 to TRBJ2-7; D is ambiguous. This CDR3 has 15 amino acids. V lost 5 bases and J lost 1, with 15 bases in between. In germline, CDR1 is SEHNR, CDR2 FQNEAQ (reference sequence). The CDR3 nucleotides read TGTGCCAGCAGCCCCCCCCAGTACCCATCCTACGAGCAGTACTTC. It yields the protein CASSPPQYPSYEQYF.